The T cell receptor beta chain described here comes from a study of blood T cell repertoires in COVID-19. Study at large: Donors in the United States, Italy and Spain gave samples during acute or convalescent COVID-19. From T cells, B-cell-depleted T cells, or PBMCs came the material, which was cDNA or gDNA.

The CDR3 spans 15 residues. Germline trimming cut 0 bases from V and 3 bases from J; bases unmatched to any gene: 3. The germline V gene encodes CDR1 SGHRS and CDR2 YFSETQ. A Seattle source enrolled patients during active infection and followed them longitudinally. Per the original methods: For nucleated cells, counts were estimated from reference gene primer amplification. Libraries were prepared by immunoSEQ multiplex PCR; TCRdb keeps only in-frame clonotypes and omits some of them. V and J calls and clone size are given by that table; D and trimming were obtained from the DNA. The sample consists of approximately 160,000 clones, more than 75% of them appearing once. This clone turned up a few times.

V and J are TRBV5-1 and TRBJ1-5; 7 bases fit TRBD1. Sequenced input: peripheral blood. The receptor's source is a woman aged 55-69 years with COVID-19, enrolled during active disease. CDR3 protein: CASSLGDSNNQPQHF. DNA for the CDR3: TGCGCCAGCAGCTTGGGGGACAGCAACAATCAGCCCCAGCATTTT.